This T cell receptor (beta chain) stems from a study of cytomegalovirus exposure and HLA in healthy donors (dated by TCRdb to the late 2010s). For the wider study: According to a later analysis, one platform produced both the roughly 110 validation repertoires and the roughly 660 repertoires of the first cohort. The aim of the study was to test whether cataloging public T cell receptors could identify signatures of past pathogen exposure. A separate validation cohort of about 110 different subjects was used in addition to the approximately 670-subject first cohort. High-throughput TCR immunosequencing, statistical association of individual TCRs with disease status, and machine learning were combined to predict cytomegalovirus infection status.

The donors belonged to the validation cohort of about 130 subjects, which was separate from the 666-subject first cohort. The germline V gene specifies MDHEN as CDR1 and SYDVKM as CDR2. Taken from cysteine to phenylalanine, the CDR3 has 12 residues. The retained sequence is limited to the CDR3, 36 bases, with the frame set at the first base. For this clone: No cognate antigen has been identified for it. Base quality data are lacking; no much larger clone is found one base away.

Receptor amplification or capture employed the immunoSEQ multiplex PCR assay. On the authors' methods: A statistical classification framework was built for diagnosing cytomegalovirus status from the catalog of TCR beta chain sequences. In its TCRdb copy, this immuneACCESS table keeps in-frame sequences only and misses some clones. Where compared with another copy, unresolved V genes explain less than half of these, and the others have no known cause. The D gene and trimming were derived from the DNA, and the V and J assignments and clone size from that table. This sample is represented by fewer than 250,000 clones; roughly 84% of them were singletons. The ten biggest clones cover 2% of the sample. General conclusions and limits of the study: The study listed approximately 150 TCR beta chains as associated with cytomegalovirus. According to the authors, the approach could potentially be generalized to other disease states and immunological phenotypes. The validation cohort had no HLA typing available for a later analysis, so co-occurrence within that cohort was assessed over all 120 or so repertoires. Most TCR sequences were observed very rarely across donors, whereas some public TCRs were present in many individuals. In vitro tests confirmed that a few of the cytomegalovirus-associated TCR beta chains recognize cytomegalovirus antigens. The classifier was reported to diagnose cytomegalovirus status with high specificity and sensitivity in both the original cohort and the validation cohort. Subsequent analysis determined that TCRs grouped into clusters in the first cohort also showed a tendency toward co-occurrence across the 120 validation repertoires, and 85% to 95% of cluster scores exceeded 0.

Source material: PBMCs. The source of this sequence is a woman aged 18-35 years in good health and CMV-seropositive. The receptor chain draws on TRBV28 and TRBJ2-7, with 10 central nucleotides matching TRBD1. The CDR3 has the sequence CVSGTGDYEQYF. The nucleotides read TGTGTCTCCGGGACAGGGGACTACGAGCAGTACTTC. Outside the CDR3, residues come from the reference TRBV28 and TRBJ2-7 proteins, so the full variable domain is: DVKVTQSSRYLVKRTGEKVFLECVQDMDHENMFWYRQDPGLGLRLIYFSYDVKMKEKGDIPEGYSVSREKKERFSLILESASTNQTSMYLCVSGTGDYEQYFGPGTRLTVT.